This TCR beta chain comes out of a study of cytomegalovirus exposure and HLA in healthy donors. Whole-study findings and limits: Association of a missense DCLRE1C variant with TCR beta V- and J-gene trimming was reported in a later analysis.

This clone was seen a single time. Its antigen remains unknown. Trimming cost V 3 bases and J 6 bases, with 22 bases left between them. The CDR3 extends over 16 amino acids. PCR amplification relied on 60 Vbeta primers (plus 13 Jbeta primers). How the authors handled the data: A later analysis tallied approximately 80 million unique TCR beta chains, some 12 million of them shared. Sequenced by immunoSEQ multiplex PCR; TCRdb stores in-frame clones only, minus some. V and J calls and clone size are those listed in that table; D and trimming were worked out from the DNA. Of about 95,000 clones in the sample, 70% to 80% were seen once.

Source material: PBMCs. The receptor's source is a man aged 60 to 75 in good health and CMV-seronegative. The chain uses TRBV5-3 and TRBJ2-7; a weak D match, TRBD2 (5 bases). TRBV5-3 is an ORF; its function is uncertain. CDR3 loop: CARSYPHRGQIGEQYF. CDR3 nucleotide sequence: TGTGCCAGAAGCTACCCACACCGAGGGCAAATCGGCGAGCAGTACTTC.